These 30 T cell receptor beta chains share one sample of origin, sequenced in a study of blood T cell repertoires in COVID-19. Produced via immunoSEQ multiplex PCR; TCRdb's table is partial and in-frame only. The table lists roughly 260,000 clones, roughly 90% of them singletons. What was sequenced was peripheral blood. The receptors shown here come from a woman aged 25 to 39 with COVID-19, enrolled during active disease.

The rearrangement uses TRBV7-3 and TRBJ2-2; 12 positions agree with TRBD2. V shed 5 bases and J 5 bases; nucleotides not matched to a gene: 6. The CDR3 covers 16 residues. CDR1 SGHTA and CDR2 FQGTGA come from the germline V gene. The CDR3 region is CASSPTSGRSTGELFF. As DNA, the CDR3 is TGTGCCAGCAGCCCGACTAGCGGGAGAAGTACCGGGGAGCTGTTTTTT.

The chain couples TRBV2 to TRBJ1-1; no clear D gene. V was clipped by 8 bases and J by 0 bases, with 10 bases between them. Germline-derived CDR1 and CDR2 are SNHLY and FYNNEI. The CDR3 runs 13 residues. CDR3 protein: CASVALMNTEAFF. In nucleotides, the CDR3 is TGTGCCAGCGTAGCCCTAATGAACACTGAAGCTTTCTTT.

The CDR3 reads CASSSTGGTEAFF. Here the CDR3 DNA reads TGCGCCAGCAGCTCCACAGGGGGCACTGAAGCTTTCTTT. V gene TRBV5-1 combines with J gene TRBJ1-1; 8 bases agree with TRBD1. Germline CDR1 and CDR2: SGHRS and YFSETQ. Germline trimming cut 3 bases from V and 4 bases from J; bases unmatched to any gene: 2. This CDR3 spans 13 amino acids. The complete variable domain, with remaining parts taken from reference TRBV5-1 and TRBJ1-1, reads KAGVTQTPRYLIKTRGQQVTLSCSPISGHRSVSWYQQTPGQGLQFLFEYFSETQRNKGNFPGRFSGRQFSNSRSEMNVSTLELGDSALYLCASSSTGGTEAFFGQGTRLTVV.

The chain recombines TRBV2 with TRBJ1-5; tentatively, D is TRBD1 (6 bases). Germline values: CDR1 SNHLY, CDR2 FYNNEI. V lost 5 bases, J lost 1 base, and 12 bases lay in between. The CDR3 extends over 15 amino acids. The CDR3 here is CASSLDRQSNQPQHF. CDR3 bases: TGTGCCAGCAGTTTAGACAGGCAAAGCAATCAGCCCCAGCATTTT.

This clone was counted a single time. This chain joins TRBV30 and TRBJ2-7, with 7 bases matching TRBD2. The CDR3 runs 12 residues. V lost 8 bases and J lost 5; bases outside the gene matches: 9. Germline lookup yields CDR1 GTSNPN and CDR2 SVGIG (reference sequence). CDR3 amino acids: CARSGGDHEQYF. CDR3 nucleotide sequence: TGTGCCCGCTCGGGGGGAGACCACGAGCAGTACTTC.

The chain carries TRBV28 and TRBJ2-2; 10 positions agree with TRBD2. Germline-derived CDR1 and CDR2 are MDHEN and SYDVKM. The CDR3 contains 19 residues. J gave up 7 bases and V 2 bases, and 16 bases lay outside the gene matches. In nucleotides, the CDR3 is TGTGCCAGCAGTTTAGGTCCTAGCGGGAGTACCTGGTTGGGCGGGGAGCTGTTTTTT. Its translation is CASSLGPSGSTWLGGELFF.

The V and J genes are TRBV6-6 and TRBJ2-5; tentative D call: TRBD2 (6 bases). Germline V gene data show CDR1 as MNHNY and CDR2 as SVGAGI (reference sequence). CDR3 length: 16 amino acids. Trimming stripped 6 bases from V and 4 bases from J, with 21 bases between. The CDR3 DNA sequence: TGTGCCAGCAGGAAACCCCACTCCGGAGGGCGAGAGACCCAGTACTTC. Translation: CASRKPHSGGRETQYF.

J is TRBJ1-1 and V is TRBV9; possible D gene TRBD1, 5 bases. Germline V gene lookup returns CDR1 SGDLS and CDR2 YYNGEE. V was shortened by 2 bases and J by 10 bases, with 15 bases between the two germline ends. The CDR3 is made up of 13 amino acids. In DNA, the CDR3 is TGTGCCAGCAGCGTTGGAGGGACCCAACGAGCTTTCTTT. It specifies CASSVGGTQRAFF.

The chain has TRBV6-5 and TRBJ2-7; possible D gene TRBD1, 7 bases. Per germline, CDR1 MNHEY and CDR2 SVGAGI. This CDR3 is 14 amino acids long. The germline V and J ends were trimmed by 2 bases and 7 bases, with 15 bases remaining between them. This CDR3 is CASSYDQGGQEQYF. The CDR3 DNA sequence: TGTGCCAGCAGTTACGATCAGGGGGGTCAGGAGCAGTACTTC.

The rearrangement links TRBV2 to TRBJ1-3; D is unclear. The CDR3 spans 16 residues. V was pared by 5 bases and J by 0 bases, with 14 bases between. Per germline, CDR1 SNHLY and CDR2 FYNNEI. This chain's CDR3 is CASSLEGRSSGNTIYF. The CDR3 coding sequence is TGTGCCAGCAGTCTGGAGGGAAGGAGCTCTGGAAACACCATATATTTT.

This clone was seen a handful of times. The CDR3, as DNA: TGTGCCAGTAAACGTGGGCAGGGGTATAACTACGAGCAGTACTTC. Translation: CASKRGQGYNYEQYF. The genes are TRBV19 and TRBJ2-7; D is possibly TRBD1 (6 bases). The CDR3 runs 15 residues. Per the germline V gene, CDR1 is LNHDA and CDR2 is SQIVND (reference sequence). The V and J ends lost 7 bases and 3 bases respectively, with 19 bases between them.

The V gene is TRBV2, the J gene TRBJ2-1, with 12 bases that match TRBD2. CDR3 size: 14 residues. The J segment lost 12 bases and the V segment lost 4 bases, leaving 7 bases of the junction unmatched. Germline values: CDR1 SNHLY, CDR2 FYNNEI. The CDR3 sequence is CASSVLAGGPRQFF. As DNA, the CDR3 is TGTGCCAGCAGTGTCCTAGCGGGAGGGCCAAGGCAGTTCTTC.

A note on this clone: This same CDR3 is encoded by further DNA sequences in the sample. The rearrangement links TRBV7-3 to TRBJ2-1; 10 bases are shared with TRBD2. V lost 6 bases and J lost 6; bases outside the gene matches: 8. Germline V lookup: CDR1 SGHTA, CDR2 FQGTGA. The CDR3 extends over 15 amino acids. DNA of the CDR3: TGTGCCAGCAGGTCCTCGCTAGCGGGAGTCAATGAGCAGTTCTTC. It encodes CASRSSLAGVNEQFF.

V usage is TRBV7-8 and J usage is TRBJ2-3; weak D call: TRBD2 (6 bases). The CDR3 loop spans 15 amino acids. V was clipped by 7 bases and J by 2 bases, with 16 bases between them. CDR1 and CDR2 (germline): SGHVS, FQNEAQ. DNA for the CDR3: TGTGCCAGCACCAGACTAGATCCCCTCACAGATACGCAGTATTTT. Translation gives CASTRLDPLTDTQYF.

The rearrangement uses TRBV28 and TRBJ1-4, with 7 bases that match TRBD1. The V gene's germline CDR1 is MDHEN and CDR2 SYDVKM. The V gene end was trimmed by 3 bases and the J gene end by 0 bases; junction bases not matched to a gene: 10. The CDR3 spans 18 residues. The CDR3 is CASSFLKGAIATNEKLFF. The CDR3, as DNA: TGTGCCAGCAGTTTTCTAAAGGGGGCGATAGCAACTAATGAAAAACTGTTTTTT.

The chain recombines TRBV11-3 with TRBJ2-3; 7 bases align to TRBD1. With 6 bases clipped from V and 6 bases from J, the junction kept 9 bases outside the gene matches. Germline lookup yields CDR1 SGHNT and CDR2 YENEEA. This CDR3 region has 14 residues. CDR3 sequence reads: CASSDTGADDTQYF. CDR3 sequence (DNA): TGTGCCAGCAGTGATACAGGGGCCGACGATACGCAGTATTTT.

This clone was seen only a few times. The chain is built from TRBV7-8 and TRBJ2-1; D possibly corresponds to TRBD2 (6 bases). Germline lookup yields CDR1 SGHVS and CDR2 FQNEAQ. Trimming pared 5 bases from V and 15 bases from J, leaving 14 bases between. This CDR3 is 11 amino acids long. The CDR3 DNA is TGTGCCAGCAGCGATCTCACGCGGGGGTTCTTC. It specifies CASSDLTRGFF.

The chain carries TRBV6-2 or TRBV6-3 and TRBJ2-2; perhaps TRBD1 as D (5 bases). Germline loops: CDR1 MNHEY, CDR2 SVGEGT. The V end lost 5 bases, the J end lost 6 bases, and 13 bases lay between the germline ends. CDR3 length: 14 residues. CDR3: CASSILRGSGELFF. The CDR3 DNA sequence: TGTGCCAGCAGTATCTTAAGGGGATCCGGGGAGCTGTTTTTT.

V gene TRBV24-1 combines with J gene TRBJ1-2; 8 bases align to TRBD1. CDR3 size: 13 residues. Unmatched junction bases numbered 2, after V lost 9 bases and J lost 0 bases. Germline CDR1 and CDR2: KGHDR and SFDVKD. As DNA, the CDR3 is TGTGCCACCTCGACAGGGGCTAACTATGGCTACACCTTC. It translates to CATSTGANYGYTF.

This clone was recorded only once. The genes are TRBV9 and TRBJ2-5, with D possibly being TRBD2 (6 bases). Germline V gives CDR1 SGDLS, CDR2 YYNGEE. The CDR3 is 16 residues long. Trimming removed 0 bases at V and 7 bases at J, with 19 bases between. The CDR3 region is CASSVGRVEGWRTQYF. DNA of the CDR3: TGTGCCAGCAGCGTAGGACGAGTGGAGGGCTGGAGGACCCAGTACTTC.

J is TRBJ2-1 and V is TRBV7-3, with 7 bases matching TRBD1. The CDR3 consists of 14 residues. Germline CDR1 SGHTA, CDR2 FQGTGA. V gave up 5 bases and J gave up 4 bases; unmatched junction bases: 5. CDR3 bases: TGTGCCAGCAGCCTAGGGACAGAGTACAATGAGCAGTTCTTC. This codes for CASSLGTEYNEQFF. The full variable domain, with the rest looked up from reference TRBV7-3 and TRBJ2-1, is GAGVSQTPSNKVTEKGKYVELRCDPISGHTALYWYRQSLGQGPEFLIYFQGTGAADDSGLPNDRFFAVRPEGSVSTLKIQRTERGDSAVYLCASSLGTEYNEQFFGPGTRLTVL.

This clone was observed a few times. The CDR3 DNA reads TGTGCCAGCAGCGTAAACCCTAGCGGGAAAGAGACCCAGTACTTC. This gives the protein CASSVNPSGKETQYF. The chain couples TRBV9 to TRBJ2-5; TRBD2 matches at 9 bases. From germline, CDR1 is SGDLS and CDR2 YYNGEE. V shed 1 base, J shed 3 bases, and the junction held 4 bases outside the gene matches. The CDR3 is made up of 15 amino acids.

DNA for the CDR3: TGCGCCAGCAGCTTGGGGGGACAGGGCTTCATCAATGAAAAACTGTTTTTT. It encodes CASSLGGQGFINEKLFF. J is TRBJ1-4 and V is TRBV5-1; TRBD1 agrees at 9 bases. Germline V gene data show CDR1 as SGHRS and CDR2 as YFSETQ. The CDR3 contains 17 residues. Unmatched junction bases numbered 8, after V lost 0 bases and J lost 5 bases.

The CDR3 sequence: CASSSRPTVLAVERWETQYF. In nucleotides, the CDR3 is TGTGCCAGCAGTTCTCGCCCAACAGTACTAGCGGTCGAGAGGTGGGAGACCCAGTACTTC. The V and J genes are TRBV28 and TRBJ2-5; 8 nucleotides align to TRBD2. J lost 5 bases, V lost 4 bases, and 24 bases had no gene match. This CDR3 has 20 amino acids. Germline assignment: CDR1 MDHEN and CDR2 SYDVKM.

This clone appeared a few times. The CDR3 sequence: CATAEAPAYEQYF. In DNA, the CDR3 is TGCGCCACCGCGGAGGCCCCTGCCTACGAGCAGTACTTC. The V gene is TRBV10-1, the J gene TRBJ2-7; perhaps TRBD2 as D (5 bases). The germline CDR1 and CDR2 sequences are WNHNN and SYGVQD (reference sequence). Trimming took off 10 bases at V and 2 bases at J, with 15 bases between the two ends. This CDR3 spans 13 amino acids.

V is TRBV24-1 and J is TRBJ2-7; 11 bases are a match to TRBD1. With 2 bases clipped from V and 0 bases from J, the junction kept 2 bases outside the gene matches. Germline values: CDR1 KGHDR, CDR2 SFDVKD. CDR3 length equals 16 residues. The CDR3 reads CATSDSGTGGSYEQYF. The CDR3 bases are TGTGCCACCAGTGATTCCGGGACAGGGGGCTCCTACGAGCAGTACTTC.

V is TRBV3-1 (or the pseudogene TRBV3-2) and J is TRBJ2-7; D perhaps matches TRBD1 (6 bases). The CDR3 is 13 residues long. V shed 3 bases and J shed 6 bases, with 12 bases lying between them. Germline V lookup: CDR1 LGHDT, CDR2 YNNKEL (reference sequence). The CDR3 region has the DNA TGTGCCAGCAGCCATCTGGGGGCCCTCGAGCAGTACTTC. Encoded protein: CASSHLGALEQYF.

Here the CDR3 reads CASSLTSIPYEQYF. In DNA form, the CDR3 reads TGTGCCAGCAGCTTAACTAGTATCCCCTACGAGCAGTACTTC. This sequence joins TRBV7-9 and TRBJ2-7, with a weak D call TRBD2 (5 bases). V lost 2 bases and J 2 bases, leaving 10 bases between the germline ends. The CDR3 sequence is 14 residues long. CDR1 and CDR2 from the germline V gene are SEHNR and FQNEAQ (reference sequence).

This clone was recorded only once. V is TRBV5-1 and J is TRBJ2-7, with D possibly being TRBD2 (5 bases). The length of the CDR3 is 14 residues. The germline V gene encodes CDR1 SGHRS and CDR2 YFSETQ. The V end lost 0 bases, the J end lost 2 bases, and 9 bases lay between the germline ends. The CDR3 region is CASSLVGAAYEQYF. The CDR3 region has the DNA TGCGCCAGCAGCTTGGTGGGAGCCGCCTACGAGCAGTACTTC.

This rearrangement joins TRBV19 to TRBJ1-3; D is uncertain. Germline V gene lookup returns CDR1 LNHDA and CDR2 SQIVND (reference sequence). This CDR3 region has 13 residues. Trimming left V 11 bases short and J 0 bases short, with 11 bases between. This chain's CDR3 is CAVAESSGNTIYF. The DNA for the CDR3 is TGTGCCGTAGCCGAGAGCTCTGGAAACACCATATATTTT.